The 29 T cell receptor beta chains in this list originate from one sample, sequenced in a study of OX40 agonist ivuxolimab in advanced cancers. Produced via immunoSEQ multiplex PCR; TCRdb's table is partial and in-frame only. Among 30,000 to 40,000 clones listed, roughly 85% were seen once. The sample in question was CD4+ or CD8+ T cells sorted from blood, obtained in a trial of the OX40 agonist ivuxolimab. The source is an adult with an advanced solid tumor such as melanoma, head and neck, liver or kidney cancer.

The rearrangement uses TRBV2 and TRBJ2-1; the D gene is possibly TRBD1 (7 bases). The germline V gene has CDR1 SNHLY and CDR2 FYNNEI. The length of the CDR3 is 13 residues. Trimming removed 7 bases from V and 7 bases from J, with 14 bases in between. This CDR3 reads CASIRETGNEQFF. The CDR3 bases are TGTGCCAGCATTCGGGAGACAGGGAATGAGCAGTTCTTC.

The V and J genes are TRBV6-1 and TRBJ1-6, with 8 bases fitting TRBD1. This CDR3 has 15 residues. Germline V lookup: CDR1 MNHNS, CDR2 SASEGT. Trimming took 4 bases from V and 6 from J; bases not matched to a gene: 5. The CDR3 region has the DNA TGTGCCAGCAGTGCCCGGACAGGGACTAATTCACCCCTCCACTTT. Protein: CASSARTGTNSPLHF.

The rearrangement uses TRBV6-5 and TRBJ1-4; D is possibly TRBD1 (5 bases). CDR3 length: 12 amino acids. Trimming cost V 9 bases and J 3 bases, with 8 bases left between them. Germline values: CDR1 MNHEY, CDR2 SVGAGI. CDR3: CASSGPNEKLFF. DNA for the CDR3: TGTGCCAGTTCGGGACCTAATGAAAAACTGTTTTTT.

The J gene is TRBJ1-2, the V gene TRBV6-1; D is undetermined. The CDR3 is 12 residues long. With 3 bases removed from V and 8 bases from J, the gap between germline ends came to 10 bases. CDR1 is MNHNS and CDR2 is SASEGT in the germline V gene. The CDR3 nucleotides read TGTGCCAGCAGTGAGGCGGGGAGGGGCTACACCTTC. Protein sequence: CASSEAGRGYTF.

The V gene is TRBV5-1, the J gene TRBJ1-1; 10 nucleotides agree with TRBD1. Germline assignment: CDR1 SGHRS and CDR2 YFSETQ. CDR3 size: 16 residues. V was pared by 4 bases and J by 2 bases, with 8 bases of the junction left unmatched. The CDR3 reads CASSVRQGASNTEAFF. The CDR3 DNA follows: TGCGCCAGCAGCGTCAGACAGGGGGCATCTAACACTGAAGCTTTCTTT.

This clone qualifies as medium-sized. The chain recombines TRBV11-2 with TRBJ1-2; D unresolved. V lost 10 bases to trimming and J lost 6 bases, with 15 bases between them. The germline gives CDR1 SGHAT, CDR2 FQNNGV. This CDR3 contains 12 residues. CDR3 sequence reads: CATPLPGHGYTF. For the CDR3, the DNA is TGTGCCACCCCGCTCCCAGGTCATGGCTACACCTTC.

The chain recombines TRBV11-2 with TRBJ2-5; TRBD2 matches 8 bases. Germline V gives CDR1 SGHAT, CDR2 FQNNGV. The CDR3 loop spans 15 amino acids. V lost 1 base, J lost 5 bases, and 6 bases stayed unmatched. The CDR3 coding sequence is TGTGCCAGCAGCTTAGCCGGACTAGCCGCGGAGACCCAGTACTTC. Protein sequence: CASSLAGLAAETQYF.

The CDR3 DNA reads as TGTGCCAGCAGCTTCCCCACTAGCGGGCCGACCGGGGAGCTGTTTTTT. Translated, it gives CASSFPTSGPTGELFF. V usage is TRBV5-6 and J usage is TRBJ2-2; TRBD2 matches at 9 bases. This CDR3 spans 16 amino acids. Trimming took 2 bases from V and 5 from J; bases not matched to a gene: 7. Per germline, CDR1 SGHDT and CDR2 YYEEEE.

This clone was seen only a few times. This chain links TRBV18 with TRBJ2-2; D may be TRBD1 (5 bases). Germline V lookup: CDR1 KGHSH, CDR2 LQKENI. CDR3 length equals 15 residues. V shed 1 base and J shed 1 base, with 7 bases lying between them. CDR3: CASSPLQGNTGELFF. CDR3 DNA sequence: TGTGCCAGCTCACCACTCCAGGGGAACACCGGGGAGCTGTTTTTT.

V usage is TRBV7-9 and J usage is TRBJ2-5; TRBD2 is a possible D gene (6 bases). Germline V lookup: CDR1 SEHNR, CDR2 FQNEAQ (reference sequence). The CDR3 contains 14 residues. V gave up 3 bases and J gave up 3 bases, with 11 bases separating them. The CDR3 DNA follows: TGTGCCAGCAGCTTGATGTCGGGGGAAGAGACCCAGTACTTC. Residues: CASSLMSGEETQYF.

The CDR3 coding sequence is TGTGCCAGCAGCGCGACAGTCAAGACTGAAGCTTTCTTT. Translated, it gives CASSATVKTEAFF. The chain joins TRBV11-3 to TRBJ1-1; D is perhaps TRBD1 (5 bases). Looked up from germline, CDR1 is SGHNT and CDR2 is YENEEA. Trimming removed 5 bases at V and 5 bases at J, with 12 bases between. The CDR3 runs 13 residues. The full variable domain, with the rest looked up from reference TRBV11-3 and TRBJ1-1, is EAGVVQSPRYKIIEKKQPVAFWCNPISGHNTLYWYLQNLGQGPELLIRYENEEAVDDSQLPKDRFSAERLKGVDSTLKIQPAELGDSAVYLCASSATVKTEAFFGQGTRLTVV.

The J gene is TRBJ1-2, the V gene TRBV7-2; possible D gene TRBD1, 6 bases. The CDR3 has 14 amino acids. With 2 bases removed from V and 6 bases from J, the gap between germline ends came to 13 bases. The germline V gene has CDR1 SGHTA and CDR2 FQGNSA. Written as DNA, the CDR3 is TGTGCCAGCAGCTTAACCGGGGGGCGCGATGGCTACACCTTC. This gives the protein CASSLTGGRDGYTF.

The chain employs TRBV30 and TRBJ1-1; D might be TRBD1 (6 bases). The V end was cut by 3 bases, the J end by 1 base, with 12 bases between. This CDR3 is built from 14 residues. Germline values: CDR1 GTSNPN, CDR2 SVGIG (reference sequence). The chain's CDR3 is CAWRLGGPNTEAFF. Here the CDR3 DNA reads TGTGCCTGGAGGTTAGGGGGGCCGAACACTGAAGCTTTCTTT.

This chain uses TRBV7-2 with TRBJ1-2; D gene unclear. V was clipped by 3 bases and J by 4 bases, with 9 bases between them. The CDR3 has 13 residues. Germline CDR1 reads SGHTA; CDR2 reads FQGNSA. The CDR3 nucleotides read TGTGCCAGCAGCTTGCCCGGGGTCTATGGCTACACCTTC. This codes for CASSLPGVYGYTF.

This chain links TRBV7-8 with TRBJ2-7; perhaps D is TRBD1 or TRBD2 (6 bases each). The germline V gene has CDR1 SGHVS and CDR2 FQNEAQ. Trimming left V 1 base short and J 0 bases short, with 10 bases between. The CDR3 sequence is 15 residues long. The CDR3 region has the DNA TGTGCCAGCAGCTTAGTCAGGGGAGGCTCCTACGAGCAGTACTTC. This codes for CASSLVRGGSYEQYF.

The chain recombines TRBV7-2 with TRBJ2-2, with D tentatively TRBD2 (5 bases). The CDR3 is 16 residues long. V was clipped by 3 bases and J by 7 bases, with 18 bases between them. The V gene's germline CDR1 is SGHTA and CDR2 FQGNSA. The CDR3 sequence is CASSFGLRPRVGELFF. The CDR3 DNA reads as TGTGCCAGCAGCTTCGGGTTGCGCCCGCGGGTCGGGGAGCTGTTTTTT.

V gene TRBV6-6 combines with J gene TRBJ2-7; maybe TRBD2 (6 bases). The germline CDR1 and CDR2 sequences are MNHNY and SVGAGI (reference sequence). CDR3 length equals 14 residues. V was pared by 2 bases and J by 3 bases, with 11 bases between. The CDR3 bases are TGTGCCAGCAGTTACCACGGACTAAGCTACGAGCAGTACTTC. Amino acid sequence: CASSYHGLSYEQYF.

The chain links TRBV5-1 to TRBJ2-7; the match to TRBD2 covers 9 bases. Trimming removed 3 bases from V and 0 bases from J; junction bases left unmatched: 4. Looked up from germline, CDR1 is SGHRS and CDR2 is YFSETQ. The CDR3 covers 15 residues. CDR3 protein: CASSSIAGASYEQYF. The CDR3 nucleotides read TGCGCCAGCAGCTCGATAGCGGGGGCCTCCTACGAGCAGTACTTC.

This chain uses TRBV5-5 with TRBJ2-6; D gene ambiguous. Germline loops: CDR1 SGHKS, CDR2 YYEKEE (reference sequence). The CDR3 sequence is 13 residues long. V dropped 7 bases and J dropped 2 bases, with 7 bases sitting between them. This CDR3 reads CASYLPGANVLTF. The CDR3 DNA sequence: TGTGCCAGCTACCTTCCTGGGGCCAACGTCCTGACTTTC.

This clone has just a few counts. The gene calls are TRBV6-6 and TRBJ2-3; 7 positions match TRBD1. The CDR3 totals 14 residues. V shed 5 bases and J 0 bases; nucleotides not matched to a gene: 2. Germline V lookup: CDR1 MNHNY, CDR2 SVGAGI (reference sequence). The DNA of the CDR3 is TGTGCCAGCAGTCCGGGACAGAGCACAGATACGCAGTATTTT. It translates to CASSPGQSTDTQYF.

This clone was seen a handful of times. The V call is TRBV10-3, the J call TRBJ2-7, with a tentative D call TRBD1 (6 bases). The CDR3 covers 14 residues. V lost 6 bases to trimming and J lost 5 bases, with 17 bases between them. Germline lookup yields CDR1 ENHRY and CDR2 SYGVKD. The CDR3 region has the DNA TGTGCCATCAGCTTCTTACAGGGTGGCCACGAGCAGTACTTC. Amino acids: CAISFLQGGHEQYF.

The chain carries TRBV21-1 and TRBJ2-2; the D call TRBD2 from the table was never checked on the DNA. TRBV21-1 is an annotated pseudogene. CDR3 size: 20 residues. The chain's CDR3 is CASRASSGGAEDMNTGELFF. As DNA, the CDR3 is TGTGCCAGCAGGGCCTCTAGCGGGGGGGCCGAAGACATGAACACCGGGGAGCTGTTTTTT.

The chain carries TRBV18 and TRBJ2-7, with D tentatively TRBD2 (6 bases). Trimming pared 5 bases from V and 0 bases from J, leaving 17 bases between. Looked up from germline, CDR1 is KGHSH and CDR2 is LQKENI. This CDR3 comprises 16 residues. In nucleotides, the CDR3 is TGTGCCAGCTCAGCAGTTTTTGACGGGAGCTCCTACGAGCAGTACTTC. This sequence encodes CASSAVFDGSSYEQYF.

The chain joins TRBV27 to TRBJ2-6, with D unresolved. This CDR3 has 17 amino acids. CDR1 and CDR2 (germline): MNHEY, SMNVEV (reference sequence). V was shortened by 1 base and J by 0 bases, with 10 bases between the two germline ends. CDR3 sequence reads: CASSLFPADSGANVLTF. CDR3 in DNA: TGTGCCAGCAGTTTATTCCCGGCAGACTCTGGGGCCAACGTCCTGACTTTC.

The rearrangement uses TRBV5-8 and TRBJ2-3; D may be TRBD2 (6 bases). There are 16 residues in the CDR3. Trimming cost V 4 bases and J 1 base, with 16 bases left between them. Germline CDR1 SGHTS, CDR2 YDEGEE. CDR3 bases: TGTGCCAGCAGCGTTCGGGGGACCTCGGGCACAGATACGCAGTATTTT. It codes for CASSVRGTSGTDTQYF.

This chain uses TRBV27 with TRBJ2-5; D remains ambiguous. Germline loops: CDR1 MNHEY, CDR2 SMNVEV (reference sequence). Trimming removed 7 bases at V and 5 bases at J, with 14 bases between. CDR3 length: 13 amino acids. CDR3 loop: CASNPKEGETQYF. CDR3 nucleotides: TGTGCCAGCAACCCTAAGGAAGGGGAGACCCAGTACTTC.

A single count supports this clone. This chain connects TRBV7-9 to TRBJ2-3, with 9 bases identical to TRBD2. CDR3 length: 18 residues. Per the germline V gene, CDR1 is SEHNR and CDR2 is FQNEAQ (reference sequence). V was pared by 4 bases and J by 0 bases, with 11 bases of the junction left unmatched. Written as DNA, the CDR3 is TGTGCCAGCAGCTCCCTCTCAACGCGGGGGGGTAGCACAGATACGCAGTATTTT. This gives the protein CASSSLSTRGGSTDTQYF. The variable domain in full, with the rest retrieved from reference TRBV7-9 and TRBJ2-3, is DTGVSQNPRHKITKRGQNVTFRCDPISEHNRLYWYRQTLGQGPEFLTYFQNEAQLEKSRLLSDRFSAERPKGSFSTLEIQRTEQGDSAMYLCASSSLSTRGGSTDTQYFGPGTRLTVL.

This chain uses TRBV6-1 with TRBJ2-7, with 10 bases matching TRBD1. The CDR3 spans 14 residues. V was clipped by 8 bases and J by 6 bases; unmatched bases: 10. Looked up from germline, CDR1 is MNHNS and CDR2 is SASEGT. CDR3 residues: CASFGGTGVPEQYF. DNA of the CDR3: TGTGCCAGCTTTGGAGGGACAGGGGTTCCCGAGCAGTACTTC.

J is TRBJ1-2 and V is TRBV18; maybe TRBD1 (6 bases). Trimming took 2 bases from V and 8 from J, leaving 18 bases between them. This CDR3 comprises 15 residues. Looked up from germline, CDR1 is KGHSH and CDR2 is LQKENI. Here the CDR3 reads CASSPRWTDPGGYTF. For the CDR3, the DNA is TGTGCCAGCTCACCAAGGTGGACAGACCCAGGGGGCTACACCTTC.